This T cell receptor (beta chain) was captured in a study of shared clonotypes between healthy human individuals. Per the germline V gene, CDR1 is MNHEY and CDR2 is SVGAGI. CDR3 length: 14 amino acids. The V and J ends lost 4 bases and 7 bases respectively, with 13 bases between them. As handled by the study authors: Junction-only sequences without quality scores were provided by ImmunoSEQ, so filtering was different. TCRdb's table, derived via immunoSEQ multiplex PCR, lists solely in-frame clones and lacks some. V and J calls and clone size are given by that table; D and trimming were obtained from the DNA. The table has roughly 1.5 million clones, 95% to 99% seen once; the top ten hold 0.45%. This clone has just one count.

The sequenced sample consisted of naive CD4+ T cells sorted from blood. The subset here: CD45RA+ positively selected. The chain uses TRBV6-5 and TRBJ2-2; D unclear. The clonotype was recovered from a man aged 30-40 years in good health. CDR3 nucleotide sequence: TGTGCCAGCAGTTTCGGGTCTCAAAGCGGGGAGCTGTTTTTT. Residues: CASSFGSQSGELFF.